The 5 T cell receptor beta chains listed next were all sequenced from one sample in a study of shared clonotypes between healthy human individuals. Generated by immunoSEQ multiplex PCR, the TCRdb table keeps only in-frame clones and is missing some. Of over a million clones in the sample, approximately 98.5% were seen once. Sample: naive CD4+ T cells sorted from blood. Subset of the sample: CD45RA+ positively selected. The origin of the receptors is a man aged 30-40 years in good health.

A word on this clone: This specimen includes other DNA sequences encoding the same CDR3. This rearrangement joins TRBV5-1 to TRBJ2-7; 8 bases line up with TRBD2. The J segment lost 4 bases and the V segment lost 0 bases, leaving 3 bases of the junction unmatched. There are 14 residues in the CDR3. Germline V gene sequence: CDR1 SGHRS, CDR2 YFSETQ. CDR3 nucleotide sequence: TGCGCCAGCAGCTTGGAAGCGGGGGCTTACGAGCAGTACTTC. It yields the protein CASSLEAGAYEQYF.

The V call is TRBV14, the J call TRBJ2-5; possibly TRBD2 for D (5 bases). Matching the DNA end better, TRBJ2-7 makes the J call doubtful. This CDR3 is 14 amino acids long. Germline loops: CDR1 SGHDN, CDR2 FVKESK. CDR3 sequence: CASSQHTGLNEQYF. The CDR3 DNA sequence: TGTGCCAGCAGCCAACACACGGGGTTGAACGAGCAGTACTTC.

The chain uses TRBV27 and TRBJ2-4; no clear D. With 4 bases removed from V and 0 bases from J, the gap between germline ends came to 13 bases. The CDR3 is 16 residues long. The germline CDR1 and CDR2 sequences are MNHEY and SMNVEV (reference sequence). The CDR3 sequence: CASSSLVGKAKNIQYF. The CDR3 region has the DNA TGTGCCAGCAGTTCCCTAGTCGGTAAAGCCAAAAACATTCAGTACTTC.

This CDR3 reads CASSPKSGANVLTF. The CDR3 nucleotides read TGTGCCAGCAGTCCGAAGTCTGGGGCCAACGTCCTGACTTTC. J is TRBJ2-6 and V is TRBV6-1; D call uncertain. CDR3 length: 14 amino acids. Germline-derived CDR1 and CDR2 are MNHNS and SASEGT. The ends were cut back, 5 bases at V and 1 base at J, with 6 bases in the middle.

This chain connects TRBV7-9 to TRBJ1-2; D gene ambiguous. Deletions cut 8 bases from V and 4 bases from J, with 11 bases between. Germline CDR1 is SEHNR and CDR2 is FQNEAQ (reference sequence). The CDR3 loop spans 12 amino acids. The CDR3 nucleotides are TGTGCCAGCCGGGAAAATTCCTATGGCTACACCTTC. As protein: CASRENSYGYTF.